This T cell receptor (beta chain) was found in a study of response to subunit inactivated influenza vaccine. Worth noting for this clonotype: Its antigen is unknown.

Study-wide results and limits: It was the authors' suggestion that each seasonal influenza vaccination recruits few new T cells.

Trimming removed 3 bases from V and 5 bases from J, with 8 bases in between. The CDR3 is 13 residues long. TCRdb processed the RT-PCR reads anew with MiXCR; each CDR3 protein has one entry. The sample carries 550,000 to 600,000 distinct CDR3 sequences, roughly 12% recorded once. Sequenced here: PBMCs from blood, sampled on the day of vaccination. The receptor's source is a man aged 45 to 65 who received an inactivated influenza vaccine. The chain links TRBV12-3 or TRBV12-4 to TRBJ1-5; D is unclear. CDR3 region: CASSFGRYQPQHF. In DNA, the CDR3 is TGTGCCAGCAGTTTTGGCAGGTATCAGCCCCAGCATTTT.